What follows are 25 T cell receptor beta chains derived from one specimen sequenced in a study of cytomegalovirus exposure and HLA in healthy donors. The PCR made use of 60 Vbeta and 13 Jbeta primers. Generated by immunoSEQ multiplex PCR, the TCRdb table keeps only in-frame clones and is missing some. Among more than 80,000 clones listed, about 79% were seen once. The sequenced sample was PBMCs. The source of these receptors is a man between 18 and 29 years old in good health and CMV-seropositive.

CDR3 loop: CASSQSITGINEQFF. The CDR3 coding sequence is TGCGCCAGCAGTCAATCGATCACAGGGATCAATGAGCAGTTCTTC. J is TRBJ2-1 and V is TRBV23-1; a weak D match, TRBD1 (6 bases). TRBV23-1 is an ORF; its function is uncertain. Trimming removed 0 bases from V and 6 bases from J, with 12 bases in between. This CDR3 contains 15 residues.

The rearrangement links TRBV5-8 to TRBJ2-7; D is uncertain. Germline CDR1 and CDR2: SGHTS and YDEGEE. Trimming shortened V by 1 base and J by 4 bases, and 6 bases separated the two germline ends. This CDR3 has 12 residues. CDR3 loop: CASSLFSYEQYF. DNA of the CDR3: TGTGCCAGCAGCTTGTTCAGTTACGAGCAGTACTTC.

The rearrangement uses TRBV6-5 and TRBJ2-1; the match to TRBD2 covers 7 bases. CDR1 is MNHEY, CDR2 SVGAGI, per germline. V dropped 6 bases and J dropped 7; count of bases not matched to a gene: 6. The CDR3 totals 13 residues. CDR3: CASRPAGINEQFF. The CDR3 nucleotides read TGTGCCAGCAGGCCAGCGGGGATTAATGAGCAGTTCTTC.

Turning to this clone: This specimen includes other DNA sequences encoding the same CDR3. The V gene is TRBV18, the J gene TRBJ2-5; D remains ambiguous. The CDR3 totals 11 residues. Germline V lookup: CDR1 KGHSH, CDR2 LQKENI. The germline V and J ends were trimmed by 3 bases and 5 bases, with 4 bases remaining between them. CDR3: CASSPRETQYF. For the CDR3, the DNA is TGTGCCAGCTCACCGAGGGAGACCCAGTACTTC.

The rearrangement joins TRBV7-7 to TRBJ2-5; TRBD2 matches at 10 bases. CDR3 length equals 14 residues. Per germline, CDR1 SSHAT and CDR2 FNYEAQ (reference sequence). CDR3 sequence (DNA): TGTGCTAGCGGGAGGAGGGGGCGGAGAGAGACCCAGTACTTC. It codes for CASGRRGRRETQYF.

The V call is TRBV11-2, the J call TRBJ2-6; D perhaps matches TRBD1 (5 bases). The length of the CDR3 is 17 residues. V lost 3 bases to trimming and J lost 0 bases, with 12 bases between them. Germline V gene sequence: CDR1 SGHAT, CDR2 FQNNGV. In nucleotides, the CDR3 is TGTGCCAGCAGCTTCCAGGGTCCGATCTCTGGGGCCAACGTCCTGACTTTC. Amino acid sequence: CASSFQGPISGANVLTF. The whole variable domain, filled in from reference TRBV11-2 and TRBJ2-6, reads EAGVAQSPRYKIIEKRQSVAFWCNPISGHATLYWYQQILGQGPKLLIQFQNNGVVDDSQLPKDRFSAERLKGVDSTLKIQPAKLEDSAVYLCASSFQGPISGANVLTFGAGSRLTVL.

V is TRBV4-1 and J is TRBJ1-3; the D is unclear. With 4 bases removed from V and 0 bases from J, the gap between germline ends came to 10 bases. Germline CDR1 is MGHRA and CDR2 is YSYEKL. CDR3 size: 15 residues. DNA for the CDR3: TGCGCCAGCAGCCCACCACTTAGCTCTGGAAACACCATATATTTT. Its protein is CASSPPLSSGNTIYF.

This chain links TRBV28 with TRBJ2-2, with D uncertain. CDR1 is MDHEN, CDR2 SYDVKM, per germline. V lost 7 bases and J 5 bases, leaving 14 bases between the germline ends. The CDR3 loop spans 14 amino acids. DNA of the CDR3: TGTGCCAGCATCGCTGATCTAAGAACCGGGGAGCTGTTTTTT. Translation: CASIADLRTGELFF.

This chain uses TRBV5-4 with TRBJ1-5; D not resolved. From germline, CDR1 is SGHNT and CDR2 YYREEE (reference sequence). This CDR3 is 13 amino acids long. V lost 4 bases to trimming and J lost 0 bases, with 5 bases between them. For the CDR3, the DNA is TGTGCCAGCAGCAGAGATAGCAATCAGCCCCAGCATTTT. The encoded protein is CASSRDSNQPQHF.

This sequence joins TRBV6-1 and TRBJ2-7; TRBD1 aligns across 8 bases. The V gene's germline CDR1 is MNHNS and CDR2 SASEGT. The CDR3 has 15 residues. Losses at the gene ends were 8 bases for V and 5 bases for J; bases not matched to a gene: 14. CDR3 sequence reads: CASGPLRDRIHEQYF. The CDR3 nucleotides are TGTGCCAGCGGACCACTCCGGGACAGGATCCACGAGCAGTACTTC.

V and J are TRBV4-1 and TRBJ1-3, with 7 bases lining up with TRBD1. The CDR3 spans 14 residues. J gave up 7 bases and V 3 bases, and 6 bases lay outside the gene matches. Germline CDR1 reads MGHRA; CDR2 reads YSYEKL. CDR3 region: CASSHPGQLNTIYF. The DNA of the CDR3 is TGCGCCAGCAGCCACCCGGGACAGCTTAACACCATATATTTT.

This chain uses TRBV2 with TRBJ1-4, with D uncertain. Germline CDR1 is SNHLY and CDR2 is FYNNEI. V shed 7 bases and J shed 7 bases, with 10 bases lying between them. There are 12 residues in the CDR3. The CDR3 here is CASKTVSEKLFF. CDR3 sequence (DNA): TGTGCCAGCAAAACAGTTAGTGAAAAACTGTTTTTT.

The rearrangement uses TRBV10-3 and TRBJ2-5, with 8 bases identical to TRBD2. Germline-derived CDR1 and CDR2 are ENHRY and SYGVKD. CDR3 length: 14 residues. V gave up 5 bases and J gave up 5 bases; unmatched junction bases: 7. The DNA of the CDR3 is TGTGCCATCAGTCAAAGCGGGAGTCTGGAGACCCAGTACTTC. Amino acids: CAISQSGSLETQYF.

As regards this clone: Mismatch with germline at one junction end may stem from a read error. V gene TRBV7-7 combines with J gene TRBJ2-1; TRBD2 agrees at 9 bases. The CDR3 spans 15 residues. Germline values: CDR1 SSHAT, CDR2 FNYEAQ (reference sequence). The CDR3 sequence is CASSAGTSSHNEQFF. CDR3 bases: TGTGCTAGCAGCGCCGGGACTAGCTCCCACAATGAGCAGTTCTTC.

This clone was detected only once. This chain links TRBV6-6 with TRBJ2-7; D gene unclear. V was cut by 6 bases and J by 6 bases, with 12 bases left in between. The CDR3 covers 12 residues. Germline V lookup: CDR1 MNHNY, CDR2 SVGAGI (reference sequence). This CDR3 reads CASRRAGLEQYF. CDR3 sequence (DNA): TGTGCCAGCAGAAGAGCAGGTCTCGAGCAGTACTTC.

CDR3 in DNA: TGTGCCAGCAGTTTATTGGGTAGCGGGAGTGAGGGTGAGCAGTTCTTC. Its protein product is CASSLLGSGSEGEQFF. J is TRBJ2-1 and V is TRBV28; 9 positions match TRBD2. V was clipped by 1 base and J by 9 bases; unmatched bases: 10. Germline V gene lookup returns CDR1 MDHEN and CDR2 SYDVKM. This CDR3 has 16 amino acids. The full variable domain, with the rest looked up from reference TRBV28 and TRBJ2-1, is DVKVTQSSRYLVKRTGEKVFLECVQDMDHENMFWYRQDPGLGLRLIYFSYDVKMKEKGDIPEGYSVSREKKERFSLILESASTNQTSMYLCASSLLGSGSEGEQFFGPGTRLTVL.

V gene TRBV19 combines with J gene TRBJ2-7; no clear D. Deletions cut 6 bases from V and 5 bases from J, with 11 bases between. The CDR3 is 12 amino acids. Germline V gene data show CDR1 as LNHDA and CDR2 as SQIVND (reference sequence). This chain's CDR3 is CASSLTPHEQYF. DNA of the CDR3: TGTGCCAGTAGCCTGACTCCCCACGAGCAGTACTTC.

In this sample, this clone turned up a few times. CDR3 sequence: CATSREPSGGAEAFF. CDR3 DNA sequence: TGTGCCACCAGCAGAGAGCCCTCCGGCGGGGCTGAAGCTTTCTTT. The rearrangement links TRBV15 to TRBJ1-1; D not certain. The CDR3 length is 15 residues. In germline, CDR1 is LNHNV, CDR2 YYDKDF (reference sequence). Trimming removed 0 bases from V and 6 bases from J, with 14 bases in between. Full variable domain (remainder filled in from reference TRBV15 and TRBJ1-1): DAMVIQNPRYQVTQFGKPVTLSCSQTLNHNVMYWYQQKSSQAPKLLFHYYDKDFNNEADTPDNFQSRRPNTSFCFLDIRSPGLGDTAMYLCATSREPSGGAEAFFGQGTRLTVV.

The V gene is TRBV20-1, the J gene TRBJ2-5, with D hard to call. V shed 7 bases and J shed 7 bases, with 13 bases lying between them. Germline CDR1 DFQATT, CDR2 SNEGSKA (reference sequence). The CDR3 length is 11 residues. CDR3 in DNA: TGCAGTGTCGTCCTCCCGGGGACCCAGTACTTC. Translation: CSVVLPGTQYF.

The chain links TRBV29-1 to TRBJ2-2, with TRBD2 matching 10 bases. V lost 7 bases to trimming and J lost 5 bases; unmatched junction nucleotides: 10. The germline gives CDR1 SQVTM, CDR2 ANQGSEA. The CDR3 contains 15 residues. DNA for the CDR3: TGCAGCGCACTTATAGCGGGAGGAAGGACCGGGGAGCTGTTTTTT. Its protein product is CSALIAGGRTGELFF.

This clone has just a few counts. The genes are TRBV29-1 and TRBJ2-7, with 7 bases aligning to TRBD2. CDR3 length equals 14 residues. Germline assignment: CDR1 SQVTM and CDR2 ANQGSEA. V gave up 1 base and J gave up 2 bases; unmatched junction bases: 5. CDR3 coding DNA: TGCAGCGTTGAAGGAACTCGGGGGGCCTACGAGCAGTACTTC. Amino acid sequence: CSVEGTRGAYEQYF.

This clone was detected once. V usage is TRBV28 and J usage is TRBJ2-2; D not certain. The CDR3 has 14 amino acids. Germline V gene sequence: CDR1 MDHEN, CDR2 SYDVKM. V was trimmed by 3 bases and J by 1 base, leaving 6 bases between them. CDR3 coding DNA: TGTGCCAGCAGTTTTTTCAGGAACACCGGGGAGCTGTTTTTT. It is translated as CASSFFRNTGELFF.

V gene TRBV13 combines with J gene TRBJ2-1; 10 bases are shared with TRBD1. The CDR3 sequence is 15 residues long. The germline CDR1 and CDR2 sequences are PRHDT and FYEKMQ (reference sequence). The junction had 9 bases not matched to a gene; V was cut back by 5 bases and J by 8 bases. The CDR3 sequence: CASSGIRDRGYEQFF. For the CDR3, the DNA is TGTGCCAGCAGCGGGATCCGGGACAGGGGATATGAGCAGTTCTTC.

This clone was observed once. V is TRBV4-1 and J is TRBJ2-5; 8 bases are a match to TRBD2. Germline CDR1 MGHRA, CDR2 YSYEKL. V shed 6 bases and J 3 bases; nucleotides not matched to a gene: 15. The CDR3 is 17 amino acids. Here the CDR3 reads CASSPLGGGRREETQYF. The CDR3 region has the DNA TGCGCCAGCAGTCCCTTGGGGGGCGGGAGGAGGGAAGAGACCCAGTACTTC.

This chain connects TRBV7-2 to TRBJ2-3, with 13 bases lining up with TRBD2. With V trimmed by 4 bases and J by 8 bases, 9 bases remained unmatched. The length of the CDR3 is 16 residues. Looked up from germline, CDR1 is SGHTA and CDR2 is FQGNSA. In DNA, the CDR3 is TGTGCCAGCAGCTCACCAGGAGGACTAGCGGGAGTTACGCAGTATTTT. Its translation: CASSSPGGLAGVTQYF. The whole variable domain, remainder taken from reference TRBV7-2 and TRBJ2-3, is GAGVSQSPSNKVTEKGKDVELRCDPISGHTALYWYRQSLGQGLEFLIYFQGNSAPDKSGLPSDRFSAERTGGSVSTLTIQRTQQEDSAVYLCASSSPGGLAGVTQYFGPGTRLTVL.